One sample yielded the 32 T cell receptor beta chains listed below, sequenced in a study of cytomegalovirus exposure and HLA in healthy donors. Sequenced by immunoSEQ multiplex PCR; TCRdb stores in-frame clones only, minus some. The table lists 130,000 or so clones, about 91% of them singletons, with around 9% in the top ten. Sequenced: PBMCs. The origin of the receptors is a woman aged 18-29 years in good health and CMV-seropositive.

J is TRBJ1-5 and V is TRBV12-2; the table's D call TRBD1 went unverified against the DNA. TRBV12-2 is assigned pseudogene status. The CDR3 is 17 amino acids. CDR3 in amino acids: CASRLESGTGRDQPQHF. CDR3 bases: TGTGCAAGTCGCTTAGAGTCCGGGACAGGGCGGGATCAGCCCCAGCATTTT.

This sequence joins TRBV6-1 and TRBJ2-5; D ambiguous. CDR1 is MNHNS and CDR2 is SASEGT in the germline V gene. The CDR3 runs 14 residues. The germline V and J ends were trimmed by 3 bases and 5 bases, with 13 bases remaining between them. The CDR3 region is CASSESLLPETQYF. The DNA of the CDR3 is TGTGCCAGCAGTGAGAGCCTGCTTCCGGAGACCCAGTACTTC.

This clone turned up a few times. The genes are TRBV6-1 and TRBJ1-5; D call uncertain. Deletions cut 6 bases from V and 4 bases from J, with 4 bases between. CDR1 is MNHNS and CDR2 is SASEGT in the germline V gene. This CDR3 contains 11 residues. This CDR3 is CASRQNQPQHF. In DNA form, the CDR3 reads TGTGCCAGCAGACAGAATCAGCCCCAGCATTTT.

V and J are TRBV6-1 and TRBJ1-5, with 10 bases fitting TRBD1. The CDR3 is made up of 17 amino acids. V lost 4 bases and J lost 5; bases outside the gene matches: 11. In germline, CDR1 is MNHNS, CDR2 SASEGT. CDR3 protein: CASSGQGAHLWDQPQHF. For the CDR3, the DNA is TGTGCCAGCAGTGGACAGGGGGCGCATTTGTGGGATCAGCCCCAGCATTTT.

The rearrangement joins TRBV28 to TRBJ1-3; D is possibly TRBD1 (5 bases). The CDR3 covers 14 residues. Trimming shortened V by 7 bases and J by 4 bases, and 14 bases separated the two germline ends. The germline CDR1 and CDR2 sequences are MDHEN and SYDVKM. The CDR3 DNA follows: TGTGCCAGCATTCCTCACTGGACAGGAAACACCATATATTTT. This codes for CASIPHWTGNTIYF. The complete variable domain, with remaining parts taken from reference TRBV28 and TRBJ1-3, reads DVKVTQSSRYLVKRTGEKVFLECVQDMDHENMFWYRQDPGLGLRLIYFSYDVKMKEKGDIPEGYSVSREKKERFSLILESASTNQTSMYLCASIPHWTGNTIYFGEGSWLTVV.

The chain uses TRBV29-1 and TRBJ2-3; TRBD1 agrees at 8 bases. Germline values: CDR1 SQVTM, CDR2 ANQGSEA. Trimming took 5 bases from V and 1 from J; bases not matched to a gene: 5. The CDR3 covers 14 residues. For the CDR3, the DNA is TGCAGCGTTACCGGGACAGGTCGCACAGATACGCAGTATTTT. Amino acids: CSVTGTGRTDTQYF.

The rearrangement uses TRBV27 and TRBJ1-5; TRBD1 might be the D (6 bases). The V gene's germline CDR1 is MNHEY and CDR2 SMNVEV (reference sequence). V lost 5 bases to trimming and J lost 4 bases, with 12 bases between them. The CDR3 runs 14 residues. CDR3 residues: CASSPGTMNQPQHF. The CDR3 DNA reads TGTGCCAGCAGTCCAGGGACAATGAATCAGCCCCAGCATTTT.

The V call is TRBV18, the J call TRBJ1-4, with a weak D call TRBD1 (5 bases). Trimming removed 3 bases from V and 5 bases from J, with 16 bases in between. The germline V gene encodes CDR1 KGHSH and CDR2 LQKENI. This CDR3 is 16 amino acids long. The CDR3 DNA reads TGTGCCAGCTCACCGCGGAGAGGAGGGGCAAATGAAAAACTGTTTTTT. Protein sequence: CASSPRRGGANEKLFF.

The rearrangement links TRBV18 to TRBJ1-1, with 8 bases fitting TRBD1. This CDR3 comprises 16 residues. The V segment lost 3 bases and the J segment 1 base; nucleotides outside the gene matches: 7. CDR1 and CDR2 (germline): KGHSH, LQKENI. The CDR3 reads CASSPTGGKGNTEAFF. The CDR3 bases are TGTGCCAGCTCACCCACAGGGGGAAAAGGGAACACTGAAGCTTTCTTT.

V and J are TRBV30 and TRBJ1-5; maybe TRBD1 (6 bases). The germline V gene has CDR1 GTSNPN and CDR2 SVGIG (reference sequence). The ends were cut back, 2 bases at V and 1 base at J, with 9 bases in the middle. CDR3 length equals 14 residues. The CDR3 DNA reads TGTGCCTGGAGTAGCGGGACAAGCAATCAGCCCCAGCATTTT. Translated: CAWSSGTSNQPQHF.

This clone came up a few times. J is TRBJ2-7 and V is TRBV28; TRBD2 might be the D (6 bases). The germline V gene has CDR1 MDHEN and CDR2 SYDVKM. Trimming left V 0 bases short and J 4 bases short, with 10 bases between. The CDR3 loop spans 14 amino acids. The DNA for the CDR3 is TGTGCCAGCAGTTTATGGCCCGGAGGGTACGAGCAGTACTTC. Amino acid sequence: CASSLWPGGYEQYF.

The CDR3 loop is CASSFERGTEAFF. DNA for the CDR3: TGTGCCAGCAGCTTTGAGCGGGGCACTGAAGCTTTCTTT. The chain combines TRBV11-2 with TRBJ1-1; D gene unclear. Germline values: CDR1 SGHAT, CDR2 FQNNGV. CDR3 length: 13 amino acids. V lost 3 bases and J 4 bases, leaving 9 bases between the germline ends.

The J gene is TRBJ2-1, the V gene TRBV7-6; 8 nucleotides align to TRBD2. Trimming removed 4 bases from V and 0 bases from J; junction bases left unmatched: 8. CDR3 size: 17 residues. CDR1 SGHVS and CDR2 FNYEAQ come from the germline V gene. The CDR3 reads CASSSSIAGPSYNEQFF. The CDR3 DNA reads TGTGCCAGCAGCTCATCAATAGCGGGGCCCTCCTACAATGAGCAGTTCTTC.

The rearrangement joins TRBV4-1 to TRBJ2-1; 9 bases match TRBD1. Germline CDR1 MGHRA, CDR2 YSYEKL. The V gene end was trimmed by 4 bases and the J gene end by 8 bases; junction bases not matched to a gene: 6. CDR3 size: 14 residues. The CDR3 reads CASSLRQGGDEQFF. The CDR3 DNA follows: TGCGCCAGCAGCCTCAGACAGGGGGGGGATGAGCAGTTCTTC.

J is TRBJ1-1 and V is TRBV5-1; 10 bases are a match to TRBD1. The length of the CDR3 is 14 residues. V shed 2 bases and J 4 bases; nucleotides not matched to a gene: 2. The V gene's germline CDR1 is SGHRS and CDR2 YFSETQ. The CDR3 here is CASSFRDRGTEAFF. The DNA of the CDR3 is TGCGCCAGCAGCTTCCGGGACAGGGGCACTGAAGCTTTCTTT.

The chain is built from TRBV5-1 and TRBJ2-2, with 8 nucleotides matching TRBD1. CDR1 and CDR2 from the germline V gene are SGHRS and YFSETQ. The V and J ends lost 3 bases and 4 bases, in that order; junction bases with no gene match: 11. The CDR3 is 17 amino acids. The CDR3 region has the DNA TGCGCCAGCAGCTGGAGACCCTCGGGACAGGTCACCGGGGAGCTGTTTTTT. Protein product: CASSWRPSGQVTGELFF.

The chain links TRBV30 to TRBJ2-1; possibly TRBD1 for D (5 bases). The germline gives CDR1 GTSNPN, CDR2 SVGIG (reference sequence). V was shortened by 1 base and J by 4 bases, with 5 bases between the two germline ends. The CDR3 covers 12 residues. For the CDR3, the DNA is TGTGCCTGGAGTGAGGGGTACAATGAGCAGTTCTTC. Its translation: CAWSEGYNEQFF.

The chain is built from TRBV7-8 and TRBJ2-1; D is perhaps TRBD1 (6 bases). V was cut by 2 bases and J by 4 bases, with 15 bases left in between. The length of the CDR3 is 16 residues. CDR1 is SGHVS and CDR2 is FQNEAQ in the germline V gene. CDR3 sequence reads: CASSLIRGWGYNEQFF. The CDR3 DNA reads as TGTGCCAGCAGCTTAATCAGGGGTTGGGGGTACAATGAGCAGTTCTTC.

CDR3 protein: CASRSTVGGQGWRGDQPQHF. The CDR3 coding sequence is TGTGCCAGCAGATCCACCGTGGGGGGGCAGGGTTGGAGAGGGGATCAGCCCCAGCATTTT. The V and J genes are TRBV28 and TRBJ1-5; possible D gene TRBD1, 6 bases. Trimming left V 6 bases short and J 5 bases short, with 32 bases between. The V gene's germline CDR1 is MDHEN and CDR2 SYDVKM. The CDR3 contains 20 residues.

J is TRBJ2-7 and V is TRBV5-1, with D possibly matching TRBD2 (6 bases). The CDR3 length is 15 residues. Per germline, CDR1 SGHRS and CDR2 YFSETQ. V lost 2 bases and J 0 bases, leaving 12 bases between the germline ends. The CDR3 nucleotides are TGCGCCAGCAGCTTATCTAACGGGGGCTCCTACGAGCAGTACTTC. Protein sequence: CASSLSNGGSYEQYF.

V usage is TRBV5-4 and J usage is TRBJ1-3, with TRBD1 as a possible D gene (5 bases). Germline V gives CDR1 SGHNT, CDR2 YYREEE (reference sequence). The V and J ends lost 3 bases and 3 bases respectively, with 13 bases between them. This CDR3 contains 15 residues. The CDR3 nucleotides read TGTGCCAGCAGCTCCTCGGGGGGTCGTGGAAACACCATATATTTT. This translates into CASSSSGGRGNTIYF.

This chain links TRBV6-1 with TRBJ2-3; D is possibly TRBD2 (7 bases). Trimming shortened V by 6 bases and J by 4 bases, and 17 bases separated the two germline ends. The CDR3 has 15 amino acids. Germline CDR1 MNHNS, CDR2 SASEGT. For the CDR3, the DNA is TGTGCCAGCAGGGATGGGGGGGGGCGTTCAGATACGCAGTATTTT. This translates into CASRDGGGRSDTQYF.

The rearrangement joins TRBV19 to TRBJ1-2, with 7 bases that match TRBD1. The CDR3 sequence is 14 residues long. The ends lost 9 bases at V and 0 bases at J; junction bases unmatched: 7. Looked up from germline, CDR1 is LNHDA and CDR2 is SQIVND (reference sequence). DNA for the CDR3: TGTGCCAGCCGAAGGGACAGATCTAACTATGGCTACACCTTC. Its translation is CASRRDRSNYGYTF.

V is TRBV11-2 and J is TRBJ2-7, with D perhaps TRBD2 (5 bases). V dropped 4 bases and J dropped 2 bases, with 15 bases sitting between them. Germline CDR1 SGHAT, CDR2 FQNNGV. The CDR3 is 15 amino acids. The chain's CDR3 is CASSSHRGRAYEQYF. CDR3 coding DNA: TGTGCCAGCAGCTCTCACCGCGGGCGGGCCTACGAGCAGTACTTC.

The V call is TRBV5-1, the J call TRBJ2-1, with 9 bases aligning to TRBD2. This CDR3 is built from 15 residues. CDR1 SGHRS and CDR2 YFSETQ come from the germline V gene. After removal of 1 base from V and 10 bases from J, the junction contained 9 bases not matched to a gene. Here the CDR3 reads CASSLFSGGMEEQFF. CDR3 DNA: TGCGCCAGCAGCTTGTTTAGCGGGGGAATGGAGGAGCAGTTCTTC.

The chain has TRBV10-3 and TRBJ2-3, with 9 bases that match TRBD2. Trimming removed 4 bases from V and 1 base from J; junction bases left unmatched: 6. The CDR3 spans 16 residues. The germline CDR1 and CDR2 sequences are ENHRY and SYGVKD. CDR3 region: CAISGVAGGGTDTQYF. CDR3 sequence (DNA): TGTGCCATCAGTGGTGTGGCGGGGGGGGGCACAGATACGCAGTATTTT.

Only one count was recorded for this clone. The chain links TRBV19 to TRBJ1-6, with D possibly being TRBD1 (6 bases). The germline gives CDR1 LNHDA, CDR2 SQIVND (reference sequence). The V gene lost 2 bases and the J gene lost 10 bases, with 12 bases spanning the gap. The CDR3 has 14 residues. The CDR3: CASSIRTGNSPLHF. The CDR3 nucleotides read TGTGCCAGTAGTATACGTACAGGGAACTCACCCCTCCACTTT.

This clone was seen just once. The V and J genes are TRBV7-9 and TRBJ1-2, with TRBD1 matching 9 bases. V shed 4 bases and J 3 bases; nucleotides not matched to a gene: 3. This CDR3 has 14 residues. CDR1 is SEHNR and CDR2 is FQNEAQ in the germline V gene (reference sequence). DNA of the CDR3: TGTGCCAGCAGCTCGGACAGGGGATACTATGGCTACACCTTC. Its protein product is CASSSDRGYYGYTF.

J is TRBJ2-1 and V is TRBV7-2; TRBD2 agrees at 8 bases. This CDR3 spans 12 amino acids. Per the germline V gene, CDR1 is SGHTA and CDR2 is FQGNSA. With V trimmed by 5 bases and J by 12 bases, 6 bases remained unmatched. The DNA of the CDR3 is TGTGCCAGCAGCACCCCCCTAGCGGGGCAGTTCTTC. Translated: CASSTPLAGQFF.

This clone was picked up one time. The rearrangement links TRBV4-2 to TRBJ1-5, with 9 bases lining up with TRBD1. V lost 4 bases to trimming and J lost 1 base; unmatched junction nucleotides: 14. CDR1 and CDR2 (germline): LGHNA, YNFKEQ. The CDR3 covers 19 residues. CDR3 loop: CASSLLGTGTRVSNQPQHF. CDR3 bases: TGTGCCAGCAGCCTCTTGGGGACAGGGACGAGAGTAAGCAATCAGCCCCAGCATTTT.

The J gene is TRBJ1-2, the V gene TRBV7-6; a weak D match, TRBD1 (5 bases). This CDR3 contains 13 residues. CDR1 and CDR2 (germline): SGHVS, FNYEAQ. V was clipped by 2 bases and J by 6 bases, with 10 bases between them. In nucleotides, the CDR3 is TGTGCCAGCAGCTTAATCGGGGGGGATGGCTACACCTTC. Encoded protein: CASSLIGGDGYTF.

The gene calls are TRBV4-3 and TRBJ2-7, with 7 bases fitting TRBD1. V gave up 0 bases and J gave up 2 bases; unmatched junction bases: 7. Germline-derived CDR1 and CDR2 are LGHNA and YSLEER. The CDR3 runs to 16 residues. The CDR3 loop reads CASSQDPTTGTYEQYF. The CDR3 coding sequence is TGCGCCAGCAGCCAAGATCCGACGACAGGGACCTACGAGCAGTACTTC.